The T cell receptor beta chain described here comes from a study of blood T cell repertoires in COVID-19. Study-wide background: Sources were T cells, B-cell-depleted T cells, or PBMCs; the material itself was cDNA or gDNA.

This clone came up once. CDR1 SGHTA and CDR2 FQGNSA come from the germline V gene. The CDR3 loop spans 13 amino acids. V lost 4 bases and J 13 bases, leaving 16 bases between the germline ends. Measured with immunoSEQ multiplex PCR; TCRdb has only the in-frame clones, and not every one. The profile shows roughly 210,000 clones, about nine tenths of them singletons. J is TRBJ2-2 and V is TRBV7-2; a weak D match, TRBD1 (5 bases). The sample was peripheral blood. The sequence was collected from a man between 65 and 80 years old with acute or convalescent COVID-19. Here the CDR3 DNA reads TGTGCCAGCAGCTACCCCCCAGGGATTGGGCTGTTTTTT. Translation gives CASSYPPGIGLFF.